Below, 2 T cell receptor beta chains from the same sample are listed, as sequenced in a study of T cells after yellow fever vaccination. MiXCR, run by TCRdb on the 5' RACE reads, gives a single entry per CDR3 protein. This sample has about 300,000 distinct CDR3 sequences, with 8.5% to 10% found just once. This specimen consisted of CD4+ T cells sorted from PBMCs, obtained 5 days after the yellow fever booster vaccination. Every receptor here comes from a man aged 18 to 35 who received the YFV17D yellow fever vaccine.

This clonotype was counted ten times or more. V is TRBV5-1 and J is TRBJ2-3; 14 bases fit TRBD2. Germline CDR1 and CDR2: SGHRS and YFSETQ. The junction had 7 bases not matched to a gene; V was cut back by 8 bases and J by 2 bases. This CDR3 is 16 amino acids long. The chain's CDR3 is CARNRLAGGTTDTQYF. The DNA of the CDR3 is TGCGCCAGAAACCGACTAGCGGGGGGGACCACAGATACGCAGTATTTT.

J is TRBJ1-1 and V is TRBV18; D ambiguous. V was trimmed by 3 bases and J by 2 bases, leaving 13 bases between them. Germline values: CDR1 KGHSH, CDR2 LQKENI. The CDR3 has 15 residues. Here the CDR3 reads CASSPTQLPNTEAFF. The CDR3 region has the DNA TGTGCCAGCTCACCGACGCAACTGCCAAACACTGAAGCTTTCTTT.